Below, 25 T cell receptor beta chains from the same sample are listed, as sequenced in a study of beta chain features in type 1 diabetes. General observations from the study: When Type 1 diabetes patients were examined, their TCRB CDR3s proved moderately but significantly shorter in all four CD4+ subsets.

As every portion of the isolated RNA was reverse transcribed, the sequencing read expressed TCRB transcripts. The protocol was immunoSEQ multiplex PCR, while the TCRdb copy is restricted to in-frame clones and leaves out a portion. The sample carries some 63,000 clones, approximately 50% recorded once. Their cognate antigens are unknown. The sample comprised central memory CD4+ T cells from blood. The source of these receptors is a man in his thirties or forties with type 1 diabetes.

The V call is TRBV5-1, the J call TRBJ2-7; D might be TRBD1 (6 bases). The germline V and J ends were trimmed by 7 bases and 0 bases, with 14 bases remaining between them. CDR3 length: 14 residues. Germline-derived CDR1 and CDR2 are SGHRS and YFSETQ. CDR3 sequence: CASGDRTDSYEQYF. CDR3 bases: TGCGCCAGCGGTGATCGGACAGACTCCTACGAGCAGTACTTC.

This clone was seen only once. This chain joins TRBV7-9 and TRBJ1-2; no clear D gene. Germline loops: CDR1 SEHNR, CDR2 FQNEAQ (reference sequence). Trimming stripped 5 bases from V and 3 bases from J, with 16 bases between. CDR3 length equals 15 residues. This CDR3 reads CASSTRTRRDYGYTF. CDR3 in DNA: TGTGCCAGCAGCACGAGGACGAGGCGGGACTATGGCTACACCTTC.

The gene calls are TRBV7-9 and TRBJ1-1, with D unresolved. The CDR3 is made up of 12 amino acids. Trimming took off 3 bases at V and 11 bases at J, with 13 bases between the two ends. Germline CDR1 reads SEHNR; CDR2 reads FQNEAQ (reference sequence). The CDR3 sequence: CASSLVGRPAFF. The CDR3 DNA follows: TGTGCCAGCAGCTTGGTCGGGAGGCCGGCTTTCTTT.

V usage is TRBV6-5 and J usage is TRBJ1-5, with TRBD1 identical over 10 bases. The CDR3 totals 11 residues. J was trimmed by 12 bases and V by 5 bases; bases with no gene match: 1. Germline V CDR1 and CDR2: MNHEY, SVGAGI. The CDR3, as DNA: TGTGCCAGCAGTGGACAGGGGGGCCAGCATTTT. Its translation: CASSGQGGQHF.

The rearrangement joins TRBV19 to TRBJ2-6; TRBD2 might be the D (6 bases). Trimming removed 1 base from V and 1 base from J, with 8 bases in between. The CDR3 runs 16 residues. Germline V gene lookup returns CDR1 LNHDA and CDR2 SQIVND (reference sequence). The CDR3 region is CASSIVRGSGANVLTF. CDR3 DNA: TGTGCCAGTAGTATAGTCCGGGGGTCTGGGGCCAACGTCCTGACTTTC. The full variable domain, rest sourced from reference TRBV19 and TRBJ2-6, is DGGITQSPKYLFRKEGQNVTLSCEQNLNHDAMYWYRQDPGQGLRLIYYSQIVNDFQKGDIAEGYSVSREKKESFPLTVTSAQKNPTAFYLCASSIVRGSGANVLTFGAGSRLTVL.

DNA of the CDR3: TGTGCCAGCAGGAAGATCGGGGTCCTCGGGTCCGAGCAGTACTTC. Translating gives CASRKIGVLGSEQYF. V and J are TRBV7-2 and TRBJ2-7; D may be TRBD2 (5 bases). The CDR3 is made up of 15 amino acids. Germline values: CDR1 SGHTA, CDR2 FQGNSA. The V gene lost 6 bases and the J gene lost 6 bases, with 21 bases spanning the gap.

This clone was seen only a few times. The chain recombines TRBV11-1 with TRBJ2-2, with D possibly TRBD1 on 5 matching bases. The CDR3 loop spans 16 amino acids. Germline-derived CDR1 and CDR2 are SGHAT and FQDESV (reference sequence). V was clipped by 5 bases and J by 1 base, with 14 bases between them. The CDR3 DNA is TGTGCCAGCAGCCATTTAGGGGCAGGGAACACCGGGGAGCTGTTTTTT. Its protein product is CASSHLGAGNTGELFF.

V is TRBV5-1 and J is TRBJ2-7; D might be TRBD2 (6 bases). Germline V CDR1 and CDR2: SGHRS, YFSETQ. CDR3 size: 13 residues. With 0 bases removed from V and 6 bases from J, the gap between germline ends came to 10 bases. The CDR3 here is CASSLGLEGEQYF. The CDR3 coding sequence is TGCGCCAGCAGCTTGGGACTAGAGGGCGAGCAGTACTTC.

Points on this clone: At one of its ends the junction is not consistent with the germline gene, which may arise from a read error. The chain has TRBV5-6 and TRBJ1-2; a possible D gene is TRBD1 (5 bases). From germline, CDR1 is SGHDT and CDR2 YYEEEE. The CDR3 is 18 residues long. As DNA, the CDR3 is TGTGCCAGCAGCTTGTCCGAGGCCTGGACAAGGGGCTACACCGGCTATGGCTTC. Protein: CASSLSEAWTRGYTGYGF.

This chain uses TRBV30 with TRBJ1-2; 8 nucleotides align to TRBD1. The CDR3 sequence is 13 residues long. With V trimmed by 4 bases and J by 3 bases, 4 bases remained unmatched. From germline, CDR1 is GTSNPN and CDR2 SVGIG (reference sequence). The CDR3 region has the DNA TGTGCCTGGACCTCAGGGGGCGACTATGGCTACACCTTC. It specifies CAWTSGGDYGYTF.

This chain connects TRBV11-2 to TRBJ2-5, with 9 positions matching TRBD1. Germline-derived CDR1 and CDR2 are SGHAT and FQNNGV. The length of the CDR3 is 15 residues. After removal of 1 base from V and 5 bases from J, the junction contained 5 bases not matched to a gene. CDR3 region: CASSLGTGGRETQYF. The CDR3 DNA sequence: TGTGCCAGCAGCTTAGGCACAGGGGGCAGGGAGACCCAGTACTTC. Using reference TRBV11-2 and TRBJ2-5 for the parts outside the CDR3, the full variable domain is EAGVAQSPRYKIIEKRQSVAFWCNPISGHATLYWYQQILGQGPKLLIQFQNNGVVDDSQLPKDRFSAERLKGVDSTLKIQPAKLEDSAVYLCASSLGTGGRETQYFGPGTRLLVL.

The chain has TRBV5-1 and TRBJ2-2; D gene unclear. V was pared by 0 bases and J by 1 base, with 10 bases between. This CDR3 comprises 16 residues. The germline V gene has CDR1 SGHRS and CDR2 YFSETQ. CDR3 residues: CASSLAGSLNTGELFF. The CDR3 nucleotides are TGCGCCAGCAGCTTGGCCGGTAGCTTGAACACCGGGGAGCTGTTTTTT. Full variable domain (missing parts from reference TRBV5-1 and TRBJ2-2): KAGVTQTPRYLIKTRGQQVTLSCSPISGHRSVSWYQQTPGQGLQFLFEYFSETQRNKGNFPGRFSGRQFSNSRSEMNVSTLELGDSALYLCASSLAGSLNTGELFFGEGSRLTVL.

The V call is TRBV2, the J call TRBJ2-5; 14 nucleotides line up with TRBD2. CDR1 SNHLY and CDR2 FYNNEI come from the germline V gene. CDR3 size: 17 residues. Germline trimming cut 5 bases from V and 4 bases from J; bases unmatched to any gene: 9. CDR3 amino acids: CASSQGTSGRGSETQYF. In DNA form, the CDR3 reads TGTGCCAGCAGTCAGGGGACTAGCGGGAGAGGGTCAGAGACCCAGTACTTC. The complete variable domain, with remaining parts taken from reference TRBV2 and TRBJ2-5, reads EPEVTQTPSHQVTQMGQEVILRCVPISNHLYFYWYRQILGQKVEFLVSFYNNEISEKSEIFDDQFSVERPDGSNFTLKIRSTKLEDSAMYFCASSQGTSGRGSETQYFGPGTRLLVL.

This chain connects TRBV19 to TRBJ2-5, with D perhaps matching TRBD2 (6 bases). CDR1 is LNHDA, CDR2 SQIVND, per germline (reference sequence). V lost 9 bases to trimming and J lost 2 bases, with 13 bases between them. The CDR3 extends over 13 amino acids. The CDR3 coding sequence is TGTGCCAGCGGGGGTGCGTTTCAAGAGACCCAGTACTTC. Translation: CASGGAFQETQYF.

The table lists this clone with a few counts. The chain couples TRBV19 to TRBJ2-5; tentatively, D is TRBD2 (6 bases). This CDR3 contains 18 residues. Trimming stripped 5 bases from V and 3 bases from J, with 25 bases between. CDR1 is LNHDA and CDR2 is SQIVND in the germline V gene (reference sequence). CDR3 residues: CASSPFKGSGDPKETQYF. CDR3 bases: TGTGCCAGTAGTCCATTCAAGGGTTCGGGGGACCCCAAAGAGACCCAGTACTTC.

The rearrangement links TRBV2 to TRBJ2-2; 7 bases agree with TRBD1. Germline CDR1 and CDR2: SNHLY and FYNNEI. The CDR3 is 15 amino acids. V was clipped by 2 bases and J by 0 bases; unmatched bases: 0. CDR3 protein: CASSEQGANTGELFF. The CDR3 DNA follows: TGTGCCAGCAGTGAACAGGGGGCGAACACCGGGGAGCTGTTTTTT.

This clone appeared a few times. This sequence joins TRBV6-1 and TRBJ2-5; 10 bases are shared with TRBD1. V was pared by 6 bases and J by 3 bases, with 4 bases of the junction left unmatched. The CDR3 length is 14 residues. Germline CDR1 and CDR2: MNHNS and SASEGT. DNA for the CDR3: TGTGCCAGCAGCCGACAGGGGGCCGAAGAGACCCAGTACTTC. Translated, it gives CASSRQGAEETQYF.

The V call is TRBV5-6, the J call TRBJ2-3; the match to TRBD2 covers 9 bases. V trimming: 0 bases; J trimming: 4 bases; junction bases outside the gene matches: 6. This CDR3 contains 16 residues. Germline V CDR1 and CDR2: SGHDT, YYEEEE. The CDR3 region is CASSLVPSGMPDTQYF. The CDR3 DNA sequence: TGTGCCAGCAGCTTGGTCCCTAGCGGGATGCCAGATACGCAGTATTTT.

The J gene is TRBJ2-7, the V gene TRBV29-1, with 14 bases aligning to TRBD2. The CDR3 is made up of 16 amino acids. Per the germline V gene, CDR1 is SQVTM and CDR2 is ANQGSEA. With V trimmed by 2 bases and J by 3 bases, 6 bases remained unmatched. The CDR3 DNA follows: TGCAGCGTTGAAAGCCCCGGACTAGCGGGAGGCTACGAGCAGTACTTC. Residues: CSVESPGLAGGYEQYF.

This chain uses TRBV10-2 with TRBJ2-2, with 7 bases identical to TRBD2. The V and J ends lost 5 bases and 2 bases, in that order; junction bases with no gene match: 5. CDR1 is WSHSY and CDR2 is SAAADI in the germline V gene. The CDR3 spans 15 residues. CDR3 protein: CASSRSGTNTGELFF. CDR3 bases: TGCGCCAGCAGTCGGAGCGGGACCAACACCGGGGAGCTGTTTTTT.

The CDR3 DNA is TGTGCCAGCTCCTCCGAACTAGAAGGGTATTTCTTC. Protein product: CASSSELEGYFF. The rearrangement joins TRBV18 to TRBJ2-1, with a possible D match to TRBD2 (5 bases). Germline V gives CDR1 KGHSH, CDR2 LQKENI. V dropped 6 bases and J dropped 16 bases, with 19 bases sitting between them. The length of the CDR3 is 12 residues.

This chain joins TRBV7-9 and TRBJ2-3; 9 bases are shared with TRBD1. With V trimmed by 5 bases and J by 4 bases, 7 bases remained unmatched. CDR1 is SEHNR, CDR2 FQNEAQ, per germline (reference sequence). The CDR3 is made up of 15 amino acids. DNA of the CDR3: TGTGCCAGCAGCGTACAGGGGGCGCGGGCAGATACGCAGTATTTT. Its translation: CASSVQGARADTQYF.

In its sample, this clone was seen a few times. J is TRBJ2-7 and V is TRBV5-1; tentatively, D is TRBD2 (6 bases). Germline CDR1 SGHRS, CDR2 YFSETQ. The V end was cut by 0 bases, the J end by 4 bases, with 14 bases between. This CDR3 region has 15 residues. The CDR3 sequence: CASSLVGGSRYEQYF. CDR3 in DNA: TGCGCCAGCAGCTTGGTTGGAGGGAGTCGGTACGAGCAGTACTTC.

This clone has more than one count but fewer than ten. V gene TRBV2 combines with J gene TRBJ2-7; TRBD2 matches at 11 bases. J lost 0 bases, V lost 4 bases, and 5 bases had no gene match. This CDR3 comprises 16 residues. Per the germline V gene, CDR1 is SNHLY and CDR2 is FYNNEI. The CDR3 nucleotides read TGTGCCAGCAGTGCCTCTAGCGGGGGGTACTCCTACGAGCAGTACTTC. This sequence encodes CASSASSGGYSYEQYF.

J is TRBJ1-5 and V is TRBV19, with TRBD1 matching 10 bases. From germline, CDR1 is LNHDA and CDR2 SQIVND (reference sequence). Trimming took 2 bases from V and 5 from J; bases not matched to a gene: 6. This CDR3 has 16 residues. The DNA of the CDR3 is TGTGCCAGTAGTATAAGGGACAGGGGATTGGATCAGCCCCAGCATTTT. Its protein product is CASSIRDRGLDQPQHF.